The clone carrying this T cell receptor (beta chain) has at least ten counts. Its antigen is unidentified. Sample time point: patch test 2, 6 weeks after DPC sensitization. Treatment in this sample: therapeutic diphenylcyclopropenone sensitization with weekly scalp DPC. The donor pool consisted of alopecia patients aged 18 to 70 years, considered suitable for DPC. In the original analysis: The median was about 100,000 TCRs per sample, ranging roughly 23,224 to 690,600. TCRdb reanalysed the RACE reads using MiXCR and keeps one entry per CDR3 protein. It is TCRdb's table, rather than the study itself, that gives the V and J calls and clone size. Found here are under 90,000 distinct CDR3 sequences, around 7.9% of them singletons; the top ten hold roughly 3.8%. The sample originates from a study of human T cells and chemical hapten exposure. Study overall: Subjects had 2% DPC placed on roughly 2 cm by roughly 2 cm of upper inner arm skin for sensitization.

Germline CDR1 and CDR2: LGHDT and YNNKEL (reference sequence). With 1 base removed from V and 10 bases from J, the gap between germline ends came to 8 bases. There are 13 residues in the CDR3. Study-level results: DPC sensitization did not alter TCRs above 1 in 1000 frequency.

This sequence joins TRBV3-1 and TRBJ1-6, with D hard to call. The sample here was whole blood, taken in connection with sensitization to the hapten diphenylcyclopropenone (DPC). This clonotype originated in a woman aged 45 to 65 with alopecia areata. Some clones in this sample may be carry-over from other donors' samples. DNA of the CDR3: TGTGCCAGCAGCCAAGGGACCGACTCACCCCTCCACTTT. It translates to CASSQGTDSPLHF.